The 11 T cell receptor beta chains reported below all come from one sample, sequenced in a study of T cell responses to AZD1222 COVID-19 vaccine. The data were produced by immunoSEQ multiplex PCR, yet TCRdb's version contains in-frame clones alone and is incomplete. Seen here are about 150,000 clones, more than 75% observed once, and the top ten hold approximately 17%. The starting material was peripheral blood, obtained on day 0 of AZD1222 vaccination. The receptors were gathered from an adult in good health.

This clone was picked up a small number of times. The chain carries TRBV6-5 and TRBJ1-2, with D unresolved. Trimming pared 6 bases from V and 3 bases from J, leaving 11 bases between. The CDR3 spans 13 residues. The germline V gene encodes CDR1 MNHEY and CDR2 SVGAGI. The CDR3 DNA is TGTGCCAGCAGACAGCGGACGGACTATGGCTACACCTTC. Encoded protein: CASRQRTDYGYTF.

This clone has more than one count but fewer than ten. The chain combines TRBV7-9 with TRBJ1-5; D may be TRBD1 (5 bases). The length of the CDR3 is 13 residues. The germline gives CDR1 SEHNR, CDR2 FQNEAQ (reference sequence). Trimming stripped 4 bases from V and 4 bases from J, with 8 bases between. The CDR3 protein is CASSWGLNQPQHF. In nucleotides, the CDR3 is TGTGCCAGCAGCTGGGGGTTGAATCAGCCCCAGCATTTT.

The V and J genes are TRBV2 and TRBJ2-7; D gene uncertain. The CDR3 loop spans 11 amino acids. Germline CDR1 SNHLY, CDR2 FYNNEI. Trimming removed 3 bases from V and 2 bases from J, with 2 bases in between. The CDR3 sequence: CASSDAYEQYF. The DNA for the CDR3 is TGTGCCAGCAGTGACGCCTACGAGCAGTACTTC.

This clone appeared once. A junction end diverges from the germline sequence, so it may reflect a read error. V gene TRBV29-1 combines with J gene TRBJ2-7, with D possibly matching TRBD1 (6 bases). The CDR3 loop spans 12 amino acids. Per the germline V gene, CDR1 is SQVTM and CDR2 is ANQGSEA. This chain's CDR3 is CSVEEWGLGQLF. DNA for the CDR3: TGCAGCGTTGAAGAATGGGGGTTGGGACAACTCTTC.

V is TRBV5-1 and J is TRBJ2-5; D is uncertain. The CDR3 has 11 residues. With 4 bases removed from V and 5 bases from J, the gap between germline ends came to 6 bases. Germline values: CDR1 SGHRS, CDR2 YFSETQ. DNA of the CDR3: TGCGCCAGCAGCGAAGGGGAGACCCAGTACTTC. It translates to CASSEGETQYF.

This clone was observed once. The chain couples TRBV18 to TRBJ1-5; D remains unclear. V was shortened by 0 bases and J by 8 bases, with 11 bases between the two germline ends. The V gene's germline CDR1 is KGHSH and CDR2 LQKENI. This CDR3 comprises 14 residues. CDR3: CASSPPSRAEPQHF. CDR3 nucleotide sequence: TGTGCCAGCTCACCACCTTCCCGGGCCGAGCCCCAGCATTTT.

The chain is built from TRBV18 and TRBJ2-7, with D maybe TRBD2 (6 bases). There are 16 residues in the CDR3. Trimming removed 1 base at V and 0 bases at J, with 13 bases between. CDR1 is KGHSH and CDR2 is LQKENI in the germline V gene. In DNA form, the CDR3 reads TGTGCCAGCTCACCACGGAAGTCTAGCGACTCCTACGAGCAGTACTTC. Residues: CASSPRKSSDSYEQYF.

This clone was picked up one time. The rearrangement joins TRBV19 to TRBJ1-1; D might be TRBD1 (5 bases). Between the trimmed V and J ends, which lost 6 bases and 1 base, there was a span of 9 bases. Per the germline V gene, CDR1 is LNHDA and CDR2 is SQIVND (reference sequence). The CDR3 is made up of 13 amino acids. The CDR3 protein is CASRKGANTEAFF. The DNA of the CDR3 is TGTGCCAGTAGAAAAGGGGCGAACACTGAAGCTTTCTTT.

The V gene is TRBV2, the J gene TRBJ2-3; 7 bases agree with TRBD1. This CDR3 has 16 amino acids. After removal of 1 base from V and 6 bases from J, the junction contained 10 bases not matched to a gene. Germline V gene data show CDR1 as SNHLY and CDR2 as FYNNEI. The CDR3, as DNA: TGTGCCAGCAGTGAAGTAAGGGGGCAGGCCTTGGATACGCAGTATTTT. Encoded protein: CASSEVRGQALDTQYF.

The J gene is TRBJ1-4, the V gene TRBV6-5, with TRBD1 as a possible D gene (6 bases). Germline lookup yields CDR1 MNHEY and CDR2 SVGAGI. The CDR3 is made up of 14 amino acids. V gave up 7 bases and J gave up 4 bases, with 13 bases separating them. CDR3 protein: CASKKGGNNEKLFF. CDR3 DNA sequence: TGTGCCAGCAAAAAAGGGGGGAATAATGAAAAACTGTTTTTT.

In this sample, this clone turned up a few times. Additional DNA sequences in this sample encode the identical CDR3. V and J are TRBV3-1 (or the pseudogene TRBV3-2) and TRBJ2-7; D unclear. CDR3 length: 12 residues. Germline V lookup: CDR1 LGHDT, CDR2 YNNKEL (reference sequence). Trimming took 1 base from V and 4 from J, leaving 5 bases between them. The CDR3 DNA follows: TGTGCCAGCAGCCAAGGCCCGTACGAGCAGTACTTC. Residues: CASSQGPYEQYF.